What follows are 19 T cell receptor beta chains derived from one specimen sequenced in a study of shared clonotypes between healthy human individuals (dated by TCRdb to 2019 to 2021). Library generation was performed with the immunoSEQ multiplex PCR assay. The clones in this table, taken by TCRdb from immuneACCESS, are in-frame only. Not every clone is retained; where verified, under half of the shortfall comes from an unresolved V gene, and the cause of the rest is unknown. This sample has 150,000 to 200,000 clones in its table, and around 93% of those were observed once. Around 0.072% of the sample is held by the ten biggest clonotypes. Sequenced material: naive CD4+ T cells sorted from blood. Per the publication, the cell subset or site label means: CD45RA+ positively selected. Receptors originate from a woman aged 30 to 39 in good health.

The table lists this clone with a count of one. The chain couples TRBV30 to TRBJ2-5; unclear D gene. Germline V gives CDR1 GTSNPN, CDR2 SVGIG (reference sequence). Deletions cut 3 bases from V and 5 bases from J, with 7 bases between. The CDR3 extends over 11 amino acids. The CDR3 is CAWSLVETQYF. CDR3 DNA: TGTGCCTGGAGCCTAGTTGAGACCCAGTACTTC.

CDR3 DNA: TGTGCCAGCAGCCGCTCGGGATTCGTCTACGAGCAGTACTTC. This codes for CASSRSGFVYEQYF. This chain uses TRBV27 with TRBJ2-7; the D gene is possibly TRBD2 (5 bases). The ends were cut back, 6 bases at V and 3 bases at J, with 15 bases in the middle. Germline-derived CDR1 and CDR2 are MNHEY and SMNVEV (reference sequence). The CDR3 is 14 residues long.

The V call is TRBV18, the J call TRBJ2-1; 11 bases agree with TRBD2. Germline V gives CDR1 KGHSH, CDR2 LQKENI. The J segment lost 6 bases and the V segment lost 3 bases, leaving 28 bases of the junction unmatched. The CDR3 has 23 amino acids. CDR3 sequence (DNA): TGTGCCAGCTCACCTAAGACGAACTTTCCGGGACTAGCGGCAAACGCGCCTATCAATGAGCAGTTCTTC. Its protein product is CASSPKTNFPGLAANAPINEQFF.

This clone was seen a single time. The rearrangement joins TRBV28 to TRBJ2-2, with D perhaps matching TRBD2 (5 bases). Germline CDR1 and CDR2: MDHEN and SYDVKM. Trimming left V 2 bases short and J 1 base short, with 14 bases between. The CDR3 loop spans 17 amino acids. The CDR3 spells CASSLPSELENTGELFF. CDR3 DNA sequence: TGTGCCAGCAGTTTACCCAGTGAACTAGAGAACACCGGGGAGCTGTTTTTT. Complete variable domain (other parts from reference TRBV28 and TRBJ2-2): DVKVTQSSRYLVKRTGEKVFLECVQDMDHENMFWYRQDPGLGLRLIYFSYDVKMKEKGDIPEGYSVSREKKERFSLILESASTNQTSMYLCASSLPSELENTGELFFGEGSRLTVL.

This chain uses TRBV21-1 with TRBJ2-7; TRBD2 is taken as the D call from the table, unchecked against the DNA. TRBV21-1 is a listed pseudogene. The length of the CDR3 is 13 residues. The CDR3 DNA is TGTGCCAGCAACCTGCGGGGAAACTACGAGCAGTACTTC. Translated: CASNLRGNYEQYF.

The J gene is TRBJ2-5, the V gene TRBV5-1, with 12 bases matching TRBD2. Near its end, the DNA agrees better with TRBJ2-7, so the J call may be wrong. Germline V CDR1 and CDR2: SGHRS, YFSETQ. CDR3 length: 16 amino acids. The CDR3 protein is CASSPTGLAGTYEQYF. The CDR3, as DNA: TGCGCCAGCAGCCCTACGGGACTAGCGGGTACCTACGAGCAGTACTTC.

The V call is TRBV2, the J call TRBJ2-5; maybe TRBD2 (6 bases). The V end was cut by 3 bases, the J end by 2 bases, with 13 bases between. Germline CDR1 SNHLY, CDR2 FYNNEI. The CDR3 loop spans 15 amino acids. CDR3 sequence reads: CASSDEASDQETQYF. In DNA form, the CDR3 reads TGTGCCAGCAGTGATGAGGCTAGCGATCAAGAGACCCAGTACTTC.

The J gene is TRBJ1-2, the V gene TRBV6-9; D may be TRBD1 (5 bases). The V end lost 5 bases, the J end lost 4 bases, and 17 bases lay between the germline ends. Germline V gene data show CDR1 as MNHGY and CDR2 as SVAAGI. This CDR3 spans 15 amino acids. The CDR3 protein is CASSGTYGKTYGYTF. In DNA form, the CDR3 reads TGTGCCAGCAGTGGGACTTACGGAAAGACCTATGGCTACACCTTC.

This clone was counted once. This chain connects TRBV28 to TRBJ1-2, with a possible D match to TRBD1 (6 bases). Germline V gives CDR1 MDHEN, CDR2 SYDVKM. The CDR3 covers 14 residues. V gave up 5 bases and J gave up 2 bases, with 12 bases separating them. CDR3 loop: CASSPGTRNYGYTF. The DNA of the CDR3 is TGTGCCAGCAGTCCCGGGACACGGAACTATGGCTACACCTTC.

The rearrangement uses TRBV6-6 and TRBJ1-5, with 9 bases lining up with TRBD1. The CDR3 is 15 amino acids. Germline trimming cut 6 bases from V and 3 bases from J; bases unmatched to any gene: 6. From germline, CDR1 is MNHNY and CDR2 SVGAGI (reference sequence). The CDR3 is CASSRQGVLNQPQHF. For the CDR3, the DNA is TGTGCCAGCAGCCGACAGGGGGTTCTCAATCAGCCCCAGCATTTT.

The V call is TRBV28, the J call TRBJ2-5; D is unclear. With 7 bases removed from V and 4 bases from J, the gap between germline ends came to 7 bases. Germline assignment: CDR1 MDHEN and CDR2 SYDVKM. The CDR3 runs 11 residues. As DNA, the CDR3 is TGTGCCAGCACTCGGCGAGAGACCCAGTACTTC. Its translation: CASTRRETQYF.

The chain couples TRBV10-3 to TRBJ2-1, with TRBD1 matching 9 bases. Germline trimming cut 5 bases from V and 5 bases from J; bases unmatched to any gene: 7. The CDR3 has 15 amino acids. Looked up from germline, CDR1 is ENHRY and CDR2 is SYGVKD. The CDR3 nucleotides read TGTGCCATCAGTCCGGGACAGGGAGCCCACAATGAGCAGTTCTTC. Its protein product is CAISPGQGAHNEQFF.

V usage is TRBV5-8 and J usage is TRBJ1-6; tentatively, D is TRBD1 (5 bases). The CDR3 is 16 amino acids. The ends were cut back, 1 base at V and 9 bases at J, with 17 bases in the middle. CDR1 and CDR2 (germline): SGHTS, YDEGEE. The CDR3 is CASSLQTALLGSPLHF. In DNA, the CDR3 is TGTGCCAGCAGCTTGCAGACAGCCTTACTGGGTTCACCCCTCCACTTT.

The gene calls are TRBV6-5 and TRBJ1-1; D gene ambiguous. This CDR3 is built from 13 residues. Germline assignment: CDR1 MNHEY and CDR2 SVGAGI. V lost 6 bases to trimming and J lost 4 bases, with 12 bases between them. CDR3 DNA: TGTGCCAGCAGACCTCCATGGGGCACTGAAGCTTTCTTT. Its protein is CASRPPWGTEAFF.

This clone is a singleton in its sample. The CDR3 DNA follows: TGTGCCAGCAGGCCCCTCATGACTAGCGGAAACACCGGGGAGCTGTTTTTT. Amino acid sequence: CASRPLMTSGNTGELFF. The chain combines TRBV27 with TRBJ2-2, with 9 bases identical to TRBD2. The CDR3 is made up of 17 amino acids. Trimming removed 6 bases from V and 2 bases from J; junction bases left unmatched: 10. Looked up from germline, CDR1 is MNHEY and CDR2 is SMNVEV (reference sequence).

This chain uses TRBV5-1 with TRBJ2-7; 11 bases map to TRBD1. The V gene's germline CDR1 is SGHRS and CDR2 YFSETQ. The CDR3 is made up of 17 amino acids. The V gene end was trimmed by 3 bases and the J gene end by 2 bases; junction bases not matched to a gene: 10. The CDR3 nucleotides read TGCGCCAGCAGCTCCCCGGGACAGGGGGGGAAAACCTACGAGCAGTACTTC. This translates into CASSSPGQGGKTYEQYF.

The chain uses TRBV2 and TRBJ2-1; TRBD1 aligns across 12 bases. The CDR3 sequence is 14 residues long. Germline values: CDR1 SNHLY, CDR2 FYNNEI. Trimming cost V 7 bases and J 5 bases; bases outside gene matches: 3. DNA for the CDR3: TGTGCCAGCACCCGGGACAGGGGGCACAATGAGCAGTTCTTC. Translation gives CASTRDRGHNEQFF.

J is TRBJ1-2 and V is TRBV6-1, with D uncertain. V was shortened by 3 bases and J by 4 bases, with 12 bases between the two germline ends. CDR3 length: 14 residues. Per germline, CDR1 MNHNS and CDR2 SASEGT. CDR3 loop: CASSDRAEVYGYTF. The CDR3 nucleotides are TGTGCCAGCAGTGATCGGGCGGAGGTCTATGGCTACACCTTC.

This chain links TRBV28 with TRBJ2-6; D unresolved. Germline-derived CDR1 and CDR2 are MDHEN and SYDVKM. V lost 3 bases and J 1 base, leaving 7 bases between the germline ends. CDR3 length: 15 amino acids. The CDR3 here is CASSFFSSGANVLTF. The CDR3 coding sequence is TGTGCCAGCAGTTTTTTCAGTTCTGGGGCCAACGTCCTGACTTTC.